The 16 T cell receptor beta chains in this list originate from one sample, sequenced in a study of T-cell memory formation after mild COVID-19. MiXCR, applied by TCRdb to the 5' RACE reads, yields one record per CDR3 protein. The sample has 470,000 or so distinct CDR3 sequences, around 27% seen once. Sequenced: PBMCs or a T cell subset sorted from them (not recorded which). These receptors all stem from an adult woman who had mild COVID-19 (a few samples of this study predate the infection). Cell type and time point are not known.

The chain uses TRBV4-1 and TRBJ2-7; 8 bases are shared with TRBD1. The CDR3 extends over 14 amino acids. The junction had 7 bases not matched to a gene; V was cut back by 4 bases and J by 5 bases. The germline gives CDR1 MGHRA, CDR2 YSYEKL. The CDR3 spells CASSPDRARNEQYF. In DNA, the CDR3 is TGCGCCAGCAGCCCGGACAGGGCTAGGAACGAGCAGTACTTC.

The rearrangement uses TRBV12-3 or TRBV12-4 and TRBJ2-3, with D unclear. V was trimmed by 8 bases and J by 5 bases, leaving 8 bases between them. This CDR3 has 11 residues. In DNA form, the CDR3 reads TGTGCCAGCCTAAACATAGATACGCAGTATTTT. It is translated as CASLNIDTQYF.

This clonotype has a count of ten or more. This chain joins TRBV7-2 and TRBJ1-2, with 7 bases matching TRBD1. The V segment lost 3 bases and the J segment 3 bases; nucleotides outside the gene matches: 4. This CDR3 has 14 residues. CDR1 and CDR2 from the germline V gene are SGHTA and FQGNSA. For the CDR3, the DNA is TGTGCCAGCAGCTTGACCGGGACAGACTATGGCTACACCTTC. Residues: CASSLTGTDYGYTF.

The rearrangement uses TRBV7-2 and TRBJ2-3; 7 bases are shared with TRBD2. Germline CDR1 SGHTA, CDR2 FQGNSA. V lost 5 bases, J lost 6 bases, and 8 bases stayed unmatched. CDR3 length: 14 residues. The CDR3 sequence: CASSPGLRRDTQYF. CDR3 coding DNA: TGTGCCAGCAGCCCGGGACTAAGGAGGGATACGCAGTATTTT.

This clonotype was seen ten or more times. The gene calls are TRBV25-1 and TRBJ2-3; 7 bases align to TRBD1. The CDR3 runs 14 residues. CDR1 and CDR2 (germline): MGHDK, SYGVNS. J was trimmed by 2 bases and V by 5 bases; bases with no gene match: 4. CDR3 in DNA: TGTGCCAGCAGTACAGGGGCAGACACAGATACGCAGTATTTT. As protein: CASSTGADTDTQYF.

The chain links TRBV25-1 to TRBJ2-3; 7 bases line up with TRBD1. The CDR3 consists of 16 residues. V lost 3 bases to trimming and J lost 0 bases; unmatched junction nucleotides: 6. The germline V gene has CDR1 MGHDK and CDR2 SYGVNS. The CDR3 DNA follows: TGTGCCAGCAGTGATCCAGACAGGGCCAGCACAGATACGCAGTATTTT. It yields the protein CASSDPDRASTDTQYF.

The genes are TRBV20-1 and TRBJ2-5; D not certain. The CDR3 totals 13 residues. Germline assignment: CDR1 DFQATT and CDR2 SNEGSKA (reference sequence). In DNA, the CDR3 is TGCAGCATTGTCCGGCCAGCCGGGGAGACCCAGTACTTC. It yields the protein CSIVRPAGETQYF.

V and J are TRBV5-4 and TRBJ2-3, with a tentative D call TRBD2 (6 bases). There are 14 residues in the CDR3. Trimming removed 3 bases at V and 0 bases at J, with 8 bases between. CDR1 is SGHNT, CDR2 YYREEE, per germline (reference sequence). CDR3 residues: CASSWGTSTDTQYF. CDR3 DNA sequence: TGTGCCAGCAGCTGGGGGACTAGCACAGATACGCAGTATTTT.

A few counts support this clonotype. The gene calls are TRBV20-1 and TRBJ2-3; D is uncertain. This CDR3 is built from 15 residues. In germline, CDR1 is DFQATT, CDR2 SNEGSKA (reference sequence). CDR3 sequence reads: CSANWRSRPRDTQYF. DNA for the CDR3: TGCAGCGCCAATTGGCGGTCCCGGCCGAGAGATACGCAGTATTTT.

This clonotype was seen a few times. The chain links TRBV5-1 to TRBJ1-5; a weak D match, TRBD1 (5 bases). Trimming took 0 bases from V and 5 from J, leaving 6 bases between them. From germline, CDR1 is SGHRS and CDR2 YFSETQ. The CDR3 is 13 amino acids. CDR3 nucleotides: TGCGCCAGCAGCTTGGGACAGTATCAGCCCCAGCATTTT. This encodes CASSLGQYQPQHF.

This clonotype was seen a few times. This chain uses TRBV7-9 with TRBJ2-7; 8 nucleotides line up with TRBD2. CDR1 and CDR2 (germline): SEHNR, FQNEAQ (reference sequence). Unmatched junction bases numbered 8, after V lost 2 bases and J lost 5 bases. The length of the CDR3 is 15 residues. CDR3 loop: CASSLNSGSLNEQYF. The CDR3 DNA sequence: TGTGCCAGCAGCTTAAACAGCGGGAGCTTGAACGAGCAGTACTTC.

CDR3 loop: CASSAVGGMGGNEQFF. CDR3 sequence (DNA): TGTGCCAGCAGCGCCGTGGGCGGGATGGGGGGCAATGAGCAGTTCTTC. V and J are TRBV7-3 and TRBJ2-1, with D possibly matching TRBD2 (6 bases). The CDR3 is 16 amino acids. The V end lost 5 bases, the J end lost 6 bases, and 20 bases lay between the germline ends. Looked up from germline, CDR1 is SGHTA and CDR2 is FQGTGA.

The V gene is TRBV12-3 or TRBV12-4, the J gene TRBJ1-2; TRBD1 matches 8 bases. After removal of 3 bases from V and 8 bases from J, the junction contained 5 bases not matched to a gene. The length of the CDR3 is 13 residues. The CDR3 protein is CASSLQGALGYTF. The CDR3 DNA is TGTGCCAGCAGTTTGCAGGGGGCGCTGGGCTACACCTTC.

This clonotype was found a few times. This chain links TRBV10-3 with TRBJ2-7; 7 bases are a match to TRBD2. V was pared by 8 bases and J by 1 base, with 5 bases of the junction left unmatched. CDR1 is ENHRY, CDR2 SYGVKD, per germline. There are 13 residues in the CDR3. The CDR3 reads CAIGLEKSYEQYF. The CDR3 coding sequence is TGTGCCATCGGACTAGAAAAGTCCTACGAGCAGTACTTC.

The V gene is TRBV5-4, the J gene TRBJ2-7; TRBD1 might be the D (6 bases). Trimming removed 6 bases at V and 1 base at J, with 29 bases between. The CDR3 length is 19 residues. Germline CDR1 SGHNT, CDR2 YYREEE (reference sequence). CDR3 amino acids: CASTLWPGENLDLSYEQYF. DNA of the CDR3: TGTGCCAGCACTTTATGGCCAGGGGAGAACCTCGACTTATCCTACGAGCAGTACTTC.

This clonotype was counted only a few times. The chain has TRBV6-5 and TRBJ2-7, with 7 bases aligning to TRBD2. Losses at the gene ends were 6 bases for V and 0 bases for J; bases not matched to a gene: 5. In germline, CDR1 is MNHEY, CDR2 SVGAGI. The CDR3 is 14 amino acids. CDR3 nucleotide sequence: TGTGCCAGCAGGAGGCGGGGGAGCTCCTACGAGCAGTACTTC. Encoded protein: CASRRRGSSYEQYF.